This TCR beta chain was captured in a study of vaccination and CD4 T cells after COVID-19. About this clonotype: Its cognate antigen is unknown.

Cultured CD4+ T-cell DNA underwent Oncomine TCR Beta short-read sequencing. In TCRdb, the PCR reads were re-called with MiXCR into one record per CDR3 protein. The sample holds roughly 15,000 distinct CDR3 sequences, roughly 51% seen once. Study conclusions and caveats: Median numbers of SARS-CoV-2-reactive clonotypes increased from approximately 23 to 38 (not a significant change).

Noted treatment: roughly nine-day PBMC culture with coronavirus spike peptide pools or control peptides (ViraFEST assay). The TCR comes from a human donor who had recovered from COVID-19. The specimen was CD4+ T cells from blood, cultured in vitro.

CDR3 bases: TGTGCCAGCAGCCCGGACTGGGGGACAGATACGCAGTATTTT. Translated: CASSPDWGTDTQYF. The rearrangement links TRBV7-2 to TRBJ2-3; D is perhaps TRBD1 or TRBD2 (5 bases each). Germline values: CDR1 SGHTA, CDR2 FQGNSA. V was clipped by 5 bases and J by 3 bases, with 12 bases between them. CDR3 size: 14 residues.